The 25 T cell receptor beta chains below were found in one sample sequenced in a study of blood T cell repertoires in COVID-19. Profiled with immunoSEQ multiplex PCR; TCRdb holds only in-frame clones, not every one. This sample has about 160,000 clones; roughly 85% occur once, and the top ten carry roughly 5%. The source material was peripheral blood. Every receptor here comes from a woman aged 50 to 60 with COVID-19, enrolled during active disease.

The chain combines TRBV7-3 with TRBJ1-6; 9 nucleotides agree with TRBD1. Germline V gene sequence: CDR1 SGHTA, CDR2 FQGTGA. The CDR3 runs to 15 residues. Germline trimming cut 5 bases from V and 8 bases from J; bases unmatched to any gene: 7. The CDR3 reads CASSIGTGQYSPLHF. Written as DNA, the CDR3 is TGTGCCAGCAGCATAGGGACAGGGCAATATTCACCCCTCCACTTT.

The rearrangement links TRBV27 to TRBJ2-5; 11 bases map to TRBD1. The CDR3 length is 16 residues. J was trimmed by 5 bases and V by 5 bases; bases with no gene match: 10. Germline lookup yields CDR1 MNHEY and CDR2 SMNVEV (reference sequence). The DNA for the CDR3 is TGTGCCAGCAGTCGAGGGGACAGGGGGAATTGGGAGACCCAGTACTTC. Translated: CASSRGDRGNWETQYF.

V usage is TRBV11-2 and J usage is TRBJ2-1; 7 bases are shared with TRBD1. Germline CDR1 and CDR2: SGHAT and FQNNGV. The V segment lost 5 bases and the J segment 5 bases; nucleotides outside the gene matches: 6. This CDR3 has 14 residues. CDR3 DNA: TGTGCCAGCAGCAAGGGACAGTATAACAATGAGCAGTTCTTC. Residues: CASSKGQYNNEQFF. Together with reference TRBV11-2 and TRBJ2-1, the CDR3 gives the full variable domain: EAGVAQSPRYKIIEKRQSVAFWCNPISGHATLYWYQQILGQGPKLLIQFQNNGVVDDSQLPKDRFSAERLKGVDSTLKIQPAKLEDSAVYLCASSKGQYNNEQFFGPGTRLTVL.

This clone has only a few counts. The chain is built from TRBV7-8 and TRBJ1-6, with 11 nucleotides matching TRBD1. The germline V gene encodes CDR1 SGHVS and CDR2 FQNEAQ. The V and J ends lost 2 bases and 7 bases, in that order; junction bases with no gene match: 4. The CDR3 totals 16 residues. The CDR3 coding sequence is TGTGCCAGCAGCTTAAGGGACAGGGGGTCGAATTCACCCCTCCACTTT. It codes for CASSLRDRGSNSPLHF. The full variable domain, completed using reference TRBV7-8 and TRBJ1-6, is GAGVSQSPRYKVAKRGQDVALRCDPISGHVSLFWYQQALGQGPEFLTYFQNEAQLDKSGLPSDRFFAERPEGSVSTLKIQRTQQEDSAVYLCASSLRDRGSNSPLHFGNGTRLTVT.

The chain recombines TRBV18 with TRBJ1-1; possibly TRBD1 for D (6 bases). Germline CDR1 is KGHSH and CDR2 is LQKENI. Trimming shortened V by 3 bases and J by 4 bases, and 9 bases separated the two germline ends. This CDR3 spans 13 amino acids. CDR3 loop: CASSPTGSTEAFF. The DNA of the CDR3 is TGTGCCAGCTCACCTACAGGGAGCACTGAAGCTTTCTTT. Full variable domain (rest looked up from reference TRBV18 and TRBJ1-1): NAGVMQNPRHLVRRRGQEARLRCSPMKGHSHVYWYRQLPEEGLKFMVYLQKENIIDESGMPKERFSAEFPKEGPSILRIQQVVRGDSAAYFCASSPTGSTEAFFGQGTRLTVV.

This rearrangement joins TRBV29-1 to TRBJ2-3; 9 nucleotides line up with TRBD1. V lost 3 bases and J lost 1; bases outside the gene matches: 8. The CDR3 has 16 residues. Germline assignment: CDR1 SQVTM and CDR2 ANQGSEA. CDR3 nucleotides: TGCAGCGTTGATGCTACCGGGACAGGGCGCACAGATACGCAGTATTTT. Translation: CSVDATGTGRTDTQYF.

The chain links TRBV11-3 to TRBJ2-3; TRBD2 aligns across 9 bases. The CDR3 is 16 residues long. Germline CDR1 reads SGHNT; CDR2 reads YENEEA. J was trimmed by 7 bases and V by 1 base; bases with no gene match: 9. The CDR3 DNA is TGTGCCAGCAGCTTAGTGGGCGGGGGGGCCTCATATACGCAGTATTTT. It codes for CASSLVGGGASYTQYF.

This clone has only one observation. The rearrangement links TRBV27 to TRBJ2-5, with 14 bases identical to TRBD2. This CDR3 has 15 residues. Germline V gives CDR1 MNHEY, CDR2 SMNVEV (reference sequence). The V and J ends lost 3 bases and 4 bases, in that order; junction bases with no gene match: 1. The DNA of the CDR3 is TGTGCCAGCAGTTTCGGGACTAGCGGGGGAGAGACCCAGTACTTC. This gives the protein CASSFGTSGGETQYF.

The J gene is TRBJ1-6, the V gene TRBV10-2, with D possibly being TRBD1 (6 bases). The germline V and J ends were trimmed by 10 bases and 3 bases, with 10 bases remaining between them. Germline V lookup: CDR1 WSHSY, CDR2 SAAADI. CDR3 length equals 13 residues. This chain's CDR3 is CATRDNYNSPLHF. DNA for the CDR3: TGCGCCACCCGGGACAACTATAATTCACCCCTCCACTTT.

This chain links TRBV28 with TRBJ1-2; no clear D gene. Germline values: CDR1 MDHEN, CDR2 SYDVKM. Trimming took off 5 bases at V and 6 bases at J, with 10 bases between the two ends. The length of the CDR3 is 12 residues. CDR3 sequence: CASSVDTHGYTF. The CDR3 DNA reads as TGTGCCAGCAGTGTTGACACCCATGGCTACACCTTC.

This clone was seen a handful of times. This chain connects TRBV9 to TRBJ1-4, with D hard to call. There are 15 residues in the CDR3. Germline-derived CDR1 and CDR2 are SGDLS and YYNGEE. V was cut by 2 bases and J by 6 bases, with 14 bases left in between. CDR3 residues: CASSVDGRTHEKLFF. CDR3 coding DNA: TGTGCCAGCAGCGTGGATGGCAGGACTCATGAAAAACTGTTTTTT.

The chain uses TRBV9 and TRBJ2-3; 8 bases are shared with TRBD2. V shed 2 bases and J 2 bases; nucleotides not matched to a gene: 7. CDR1 is SGDLS and CDR2 is YYNGEE in the germline V gene. The CDR3 is 16 amino acids. Written as DNA, the CDR3 is TGTGCCAGCAGCGTGGCGGGGGGAACCATCACAGATACGCAGTATTTT. Its protein product is CASSVAGGTITDTQYF.

The chain has TRBV27 and TRBJ2-5; possible D gene TRBD2, 6 bases. CDR1 and CDR2 (germline): MNHEY, SMNVEV (reference sequence). The ends were cut back, 3 bases at V and 2 bases at J, with 19 bases in the middle. This CDR3 has 17 amino acids. CDR3 coding DNA: TGTGCCAGCAGTTTGGGGCGGGCTGTGGGGGGTCAAGAGACCCAGTACTTC. Amino acids: CASSLGRAVGGQETQYF.

This sequence joins TRBV6-5 and TRBJ1-4; the D gene is possibly TRBD1 (6 bases). Trimming took 3 bases from V and 6 from J, leaving 8 bases between them. From germline, CDR1 is MNHEY and CDR2 SVGAGI. The CDR3 is 13 amino acids. CDR3 residues: CASSYNRDEKLFF. In DNA, the CDR3 is TGTGCCAGCAGTTATAACAGGGATGAAAAACTGTTTTTT.

The CDR3 is CASSLYYNYEQYF. The CDR3 bases are TGTGCCAGCAGCTTGTACTACAACTACGAGCAGTACTTC. The V call is TRBV5-8, the J call TRBJ2-7; D gene ambiguous. Germline V lookup: CDR1 SGHTS, CDR2 YDEGEE. Trimming left V 1 base short and J 3 bases short, with 8 bases between. The CDR3 consists of 13 residues.

This rearrangement joins TRBV5-6 to TRBJ1-2, with D perhaps TRBD1 (5 bases). The CDR3 is 13 amino acids. The V gene lost 1 base and the J gene lost 8 bases, with 12 bases spanning the gap. Germline V CDR1 and CDR2: SGHDT, YYEEEE. The CDR3 sequence: CASSLWGAWGYTF. In DNA form, the CDR3 reads TGTGCCAGCAGCTTGTGGGGCGCATGGGGCTACACCTTC.

This clone is a singleton in its sample. V gene TRBV10-1 combines with J gene TRBJ2-7; 10 positions match TRBD1. The CDR3 runs 13 residues. V was pared by 6 bases and J by 5 bases, with 4 bases of the junction left unmatched. CDR1 and CDR2 (germline): WNHNN, SYGVQD (reference sequence). The DNA for the CDR3 is TGCGCCAGCAGCACGGGACAGGGGAACGAGCAGTACTTC. Residues: CASSTGQGNEQYF.

The rearrangement links TRBV7-2 to TRBJ2-5; 8 nucleotides match TRBD2. The CDR3 spans 15 residues. CDR1 is SGHTA and CDR2 is FQGNSA in the germline V gene. Trimming removed 1 base from V and 7 bases from J; junction bases left unmatched: 8. CDR3 coding DNA: TGTGCCAGCAGCTTAGTCGGGGGGGCTCGAGGGACCCAGTACTTC. Protein sequence: CASSLVGGARGTQYF.

Only one count was recorded for this clone. The rearrangement links TRBV6-5 to TRBJ2-3; possibly TRBD1 for D (6 bases). This CDR3 comprises 14 residues. Germline CDR1 is MNHEY and CDR2 is SVGAGI. With 5 bases removed from V and 2 bases from J, the gap between germline ends came to 11 bases. CDR3 DNA: TGTGCCAGCAGTAGGGGACATGACACAGATACGCAGTATTTT. The encoded protein is CASSRGHDTDTQYF.

The chain has TRBV6-6 and TRBJ2-7, with 10 bases lining up with TRBD2. This CDR3 has 15 amino acids. The germline V gene encodes CDR1 MNHNY and CDR2 SVGAGI (reference sequence). Germline trimming cut 4 bases from V and 0 bases from J; bases unmatched to any gene: 3. CDR3 bases: TGTGCCAGCAGTTCCCCTAGCGGGGGCTCCTACGAGCAGTACTTC. It encodes CASSSPSGGSYEQYF.

The rearrangement uses TRBV6-5 and TRBJ2-4, with 10 bases aligning to TRBD1. Germline CDR1 and CDR2: MNHEY and SVGAGI. J gave up 8 bases and V 4 bases, and 5 bases lay outside the gene matches. CDR3 length: 14 residues. This CDR3 is CASSSGQGKYIQYF. CDR3 in DNA: TGTGCCAGCAGTTCGGGACAGGGGAAATACATTCAGTACTTC.

This clone was counted a few times. Other DNA sequences within the sample encode an identical CDR3. The CDR3 region has the DNA TGTGCCAGCAGCTTGGACGGGTCCTACGAGCAGTACTTC. Translating gives CASSLDGSYEQYF. The chain couples TRBV5-4 to TRBJ2-7; D is undetermined. Trimming cost V 0 bases and J 1 base, with 5 bases left between them. This CDR3 is built from 13 residues. The germline V gene has CDR1 SGHNT and CDR2 YYREEE (reference sequence).

The chain employs TRBV4-3 and TRBJ1-5; TRBD1 aligns across 8 bases. The CDR3 runs to 15 residues. The V gene's germline CDR1 is LGHNA and CDR2 YSLEER. V lost 2 bases, J lost 6 bases, and 6 bases stayed unmatched. DNA of the CDR3: TGCGCCAGCAGCCAAAACAGGGGGGTTGGTCAGCCCCAGCATTTT. This codes for CASSQNRGVGQPQHF.

Concerning this clone: The sample has other DNA sequences that encode this CDR3 too. The rearrangement uses TRBV30 and TRBJ1-1, with D possibly being TRBD1 (6 bases). Trimming took off 0 bases at V and 4 bases at J, with 9 bases between the two ends. This CDR3 is built from 13 residues. Germline CDR1 is GTSNPN and CDR2 is SVGIG (reference sequence). CDR3 bases: TGTGCCTGGAGTGTACTAGGGGGCACTGAAGCTTTCTTT. Its protein product is CAWSVLGGTEAFF.

The V and J genes are TRBV18 and TRBJ2-7; 8 positions match TRBD1. This CDR3 is 16 amino acids long. CDR1 KGHSH and CDR2 LQKENI come from the germline V gene. The V and J ends lost 2 bases and 2 bases, in that order; junction bases with no gene match: 8. The CDR3 DNA reads as TGTGCCAGCTCACCAATTGACTGGGACAGGACCTACGAGCAGTACTTC. Protein product: CASSPIDWDRTYEQYF.